Here is one T cell receptor beta chain with its context. The antigen is undetermined. This record belongs to a study of CD8+ T cells in alopecia areata. Broader study findings: Relative to mice, TCR sharing across patients was less clear, a difference possibly HLA-related.

The V and J ends lost 3 bases and 7 bases, in that order; junction bases with no gene match: 1. Germline V gene data show CDR1 as SGHRS and CDR2 as YFSETQ. CDR3 length: 15 amino acids. cDNA prepared by RNA extraction and subsequent reverse transcription served as the template for sequencing. Assay: immunoSEQ multiplex PCR; the TCRdb copy retains only in-frame clones and omits some. The sample shows 150,000 to 200,000 clones, 55% of them seen only once. This clonotype was sampled from a human donor in good health. Sequenced material: CD4+ T cells sorted from blood. This chain connects TRBV5-1 to TRBJ2-1; 16 bases match TRBD2. CDR3 loop: CASSSGLAGGNEQFF. The CDR3 bases are TGCGCCAGCAGCTCGGGACTAGCGGGAGGGAATGAGCAGTTCTTC.